One and the same sample provided the 32 T cell receptor beta chains below, sequenced in a study of cytomegalovirus exposure and HLA in healthy donors. PCR used 60 Vbeta primers and 13 Jbeta primers. Generated by immunoSEQ multiplex PCR, the TCRdb table keeps only in-frame clones and is missing some. The sample table includes under 200,000 clones. Input material: PBMCs. Receptor source: a woman aged 18-30 years in good health and CMV-seropositive.

The V call is TRBV5-1, the J call TRBJ2-5; perhaps TRBD2 as D (6 bases). The CDR3 extends over 15 amino acids. In germline, CDR1 is SGHRS, CDR2 YFSETQ. V was shortened by 0 bases and J by 4 bases, with 13 bases between the two germline ends. The CDR3 reads CASSLGGVIGETQYF. CDR3 in DNA: TGCGCCAGCAGCTTGGGCGGGGTAATCGGAGAGACCCAGTACTTC.

The chain combines TRBV6-1 with TRBJ1-2; tentative D call: TRBD1 (6 bases). The CDR3 consists of 14 residues. Deletions cut 3 bases from V and 3 bases from J, with 11 bases between. CDR1 and CDR2 from the germline V gene are MNHNS and SASEGT. The CDR3 here is CASSEGGLDYGYTF. The CDR3 nucleotides read TGTGCCAGCAGTGAGGGGGGGCTCGACTATGGCTACACCTTC.

The chain is built from TRBV7-2 and TRBJ1-1; perhaps TRBD1 as D (5 bases). This CDR3 is built from 16 residues. The V and J ends lost 4 bases and 0 bases respectively, with 15 bases between them. In germline, CDR1 is SGHTA, CDR2 FQGNSA. CDR3 bases: TGTGCCAGCAGCTACGTAGTTGGGGCTTTGAACACTGAAGCTTTCTTT. It encodes CASSYVVGALNTEAFF.

The chain carries TRBV7-8 and TRBJ1-2; D gene uncertain. Trimming stripped 2 bases from V and 3 bases from J, with 13 bases between. CDR3 size: 15 residues. The V gene's germline CDR1 is SGHVS and CDR2 FQNEAQ. The CDR3 sequence is CASSLNRSEDYGYTF. CDR3 sequence (DNA): TGTGCCAGCAGCTTAAATCGGTCAGAGGACTATGGCTACACCTTC.

The gene calls are TRBV5-1 and TRBJ1-3; TRBD1 matches 8 bases. The germline CDR1 and CDR2 sequences are SGHRS and YFSETQ. Trimming cost V 4 bases and J 3 bases; bases outside gene matches: 9. The CDR3 has 16 amino acids. The CDR3 loop reads CASSPGIGQGGNTIYF. Here the CDR3 DNA reads TGCGCCAGCAGCCCTGGGATAGGACAGGGTGGAAACACCATATATTTT.

This rearrangement joins TRBV4-2 to TRBJ1-3; D is unclear. Trimming cost V 4 bases and J 1 base, with 14 bases left between them. This CDR3 is built from 16 residues. Germline loops: CDR1 LGHNA, CDR2 YNFKEQ. The CDR3 DNA follows: TGTGCCAGCAGCCCATTAGAGGGCGAATCTGGAAACACCATATATTTT. Its translation is CASSPLEGESGNTIYF.

V is TRBV4-1 and J is TRBJ2-7; D might be TRBD1 (5 bases). V was shortened by 4 bases and J by 1 base, with 14 bases between the two germline ends. In germline, CDR1 is MGHRA, CDR2 YSYEKL. The CDR3 extends over 15 amino acids. The CDR3 bases are TGCGCCAGCAGCCTGACAGCCGTCCTATCCTACGAGCAGTACTTC. Its translation: CASSLTAVLSYEQYF.

The chain uses TRBV4-1 and TRBJ1-4; 8 bases match TRBD1. Germline values: CDR1 MGHRA, CDR2 YSYEKL. There are 18 residues in the CDR3. Trimming at V came to 1 base and at J to 0 bases, leaving 7 bases not matched to a gene. The CDR3 DNA reads as TGCGCCAGCAGCCAAGGGACAGGGTTTTTGGCAACTAATGAAAAACTGTTTTTT. It yields the protein CASSQGTGFLATNEKLFF.

The rearrangement joins TRBV30 to TRBJ1-2; D is perhaps TRBD1 (5 bases). This CDR3 contains 13 residues. Germline CDR1 and CDR2: GTSNPN and SVGIG (reference sequence). V lost 7 bases, J lost 7 bases, and 19 bases lay in between. CDR3 loop: CALGHGGKGGYTF. The CDR3 DNA follows: TGTGCCTTAGGACACGGTGGTAAGGGTGGCTACACCTTC. The full variable domain, in which reference TRBV30 and TRBJ1-2 provide the parts outside the CDR3, is SQTIHQWPATLVQPVGSPLSLECTVEGTSNPNLYWYRQAAGRGLQLLFYSVGIGQISSEVPQNLSASRPQDRQFILSSKKLLLSDSGFYLCALGHGGKGGYTFGSGTRLTVV.

The V call is TRBV11-2, the J call TRBJ2-7; D not certain. The ends were cut back, 4 bases at V and 4 bases at J, with 20 bases in the middle. CDR3 size: 16 residues. CDR1 and CDR2 from the germline V gene are SGHAT and FQNNGV. The CDR3 nucleotides read TGTGCCAGCAGCTCCACGATACGAAAGAAGCCTTACGAGCAGTACTTC. It yields the protein CASSSTIRKKPYEQYF.

This chain joins TRBV2 and TRBJ1-2; D unclear. Germline CDR1 SNHLY, CDR2 FYNNEI. This CDR3 comprises 13 residues. Trimming pared 3 bases from V and 1 base from J, leaving 6 bases between. DNA of the CDR3: TGTGCCAGCAGTGATTCCGTTAACTATGGCTACACCTTC. It specifies CASSDSVNYGYTF.

This chain uses TRBV5-8 with TRBJ2-1; 11 bases are a match to TRBD2. This CDR3 spans 16 amino acids. The V segment lost 5 bases and the J segment 10 bases; nucleotides outside the gene matches: 14. Germline-derived CDR1 and CDR2 are SGHTS and YDEGEE. CDR3 sequence (DNA): TGTGCCAGCAGTTCACTTCCGGGACTAGCGGAGGACGAGCAGTTCTTC. Residues: CASSSLPGLAEDEQFF.

With regard to this clone: Other DNA sequences in this sample translate to the same CDR3. The chain couples TRBV5-1 to TRBJ2-6; no definite D call. This CDR3 comprises 15 residues. Trimming took off 0 bases at V and 0 bases at J, with 4 bases between the two ends. Germline CDR1 and CDR2: SGHRS and YFSETQ. The CDR3 nucleotides read TGCGCCAGCAGCTTGGTGCGCTCTGGGGCCAACGTCCTGACTTTC. Translation: CASSLVRSGANVLTF.

The chain employs TRBV10-1 and TRBJ1-4, with D possibly being TRBD1 (5 bases). This CDR3 has 15 residues. V was clipped by 3 bases and J by 5 bases, with 13 bases between them. Germline CDR1 is WNHNN and CDR2 is SYGVQD (reference sequence). In DNA form, the CDR3 reads TGCGCCAGCAGTGATCGGCCAGGGAGGAATGAAAAACTGTTTTTT. Encoded protein: CASSDRPGRNEKLFF.

V gene TRBV6-1 combines with J gene TRBJ1-1; no reliable D call. Germline CDR1 MNHNS, CDR2 SASEGT. Trimming pared 1 base from V and 5 bases from J, leaving 14 bases between. CDR3 size: 15 residues. In DNA, the CDR3 is TGTGCCAGCAGTGAAGGTAGCGGATGGGTGACTGAAGCTTTCTTT. Its translation is CASSEGSGWVTEAFF.

This rearrangement joins TRBV27 to TRBJ1-2, with 8 bases lining up with TRBD1. Trimming cost V 2 bases and J 8 bases; bases outside gene matches: 10. This CDR3 has 15 residues. The germline V gene has CDR1 MNHEY and CDR2 SMNVEV (reference sequence). Written as DNA, the CDR3 is TGTGCCAGCAGTTTAGAATTAGGACAGGGAGACGGCTACACCTTC. Its protein is CASSLELGQGDGYTF.

This chain joins TRBV19 and TRBJ1-5, with TRBD1 as a possible D gene (6 bases). CDR1 is LNHDA and CDR2 is SQIVND in the germline V gene (reference sequence). V was shortened by 2 bases and J by 4 bases, with 9 bases between the two germline ends. This CDR3 spans 14 amino acids. The CDR3 reads CASSIWDKNQPQHF. The CDR3 region has the DNA TGTGCCAGTAGTATATGGGACAAGAATCAGCCCCAGCATTTT.

This rearrangement joins TRBV18 to TRBJ2-3; TRBD2 aligns across 10 bases. The CDR3 sequence is 15 residues long. Germline V gene lookup returns CDR1 KGHSH and CDR2 LQKENI. Losses at the gene ends were 6 bases for V and 6 bases for J; bases not matched to a gene: 9. The DNA for the CDR3 is TGTGCCAGCTCCCTTTCCAGCGGGGGGGATGATACGCAGTATTTT. Its protein is CASSLSSGGDDTQYF.

This chain uses TRBV7-8 with TRBJ1-3; tentatively, D is TRBD1 (6 bases). Trimming removed 1 base at V and 4 bases at J, with 8 bases between. This CDR3 has 14 amino acids. Germline lookup yields CDR1 SGHVS and CDR2 FQNEAQ. The CDR3 DNA reads as TGTGCCAGCAGCTTAGTGGGGGCGGGAAACACCATATATTTT. It encodes CASSLVGAGNTIYF.

Written as DNA, the CDR3 is TGTGCCAGCAGACGACAGCTCTTATTGAACACTGAAGCTTTCTTT. This encodes CASRRQLLLNTEAFF. The J gene is TRBJ1-1, the V gene TRBV6-5, with a tentative D call TRBD1 (5 bases). Germline V gene data show CDR1 as MNHEY and CDR2 as SVGAGI. V dropped 6 bases and J dropped 0 bases, with 14 bases sitting between them. The CDR3 consists of 15 residues.

The chain recombines TRBV18 with TRBJ1-1; D possibly corresponds to TRBD1 (5 bases). CDR1 KGHSH and CDR2 LQKENI come from the germline V gene. V lost 4 bases and J 5 bases, leaving 17 bases between the germline ends. This CDR3 comprises 15 residues. The CDR3 loop is CASSQTVGGPTEAFF. For the CDR3, the DNA is TGTGCCAGCTCACAAACTGTCGGGGGACCGACTGAAGCTTTCTTT.

The chain employs TRBV11-3 and TRBJ2-2, with a possible D match to TRBD2 (5 bases). V was trimmed by 1 base and J by 7 bases, leaving 16 bases between them. CDR1 is SGHNT and CDR2 is YENEEA in the germline V gene. There are 16 residues in the CDR3. The chain's CDR3 is CASSLGGSVWGGELFF. Written as DNA, the CDR3 is TGTGCCAGCAGCTTAGGCGGTAGCGTGTGGGGCGGGGAGCTGTTTTTT. The complete variable domain, with remaining parts taken from reference TRBV11-3 and TRBJ2-2, reads EAGVVQSPRYKIIEKKQPVAFWCNPISGHNTLYWYLQNLGQGPELLIRYENEEAVDDSQLPKDRFSAERLKGVDSTLKIQPAELGDSAVYLCASSLGGSVWGGELFFGEGSRLTVL.

This chain joins TRBV7-9 and TRBJ2-5; 10 positions match TRBD2. The length of the CDR3 is 15 residues. Germline CDR1 SEHNR, CDR2 FQNEAQ (reference sequence). Trimming at V came to 1 base and at J to 9 bases, leaving 8 bases not matched to a gene. Here the CDR3 reads CASSLGGLAGVAQYF. The CDR3 DNA reads TGTGCCAGCAGCTTAGGGGGGCTAGCGGGAGTGGCCCAGTACTTC.

This sequence joins TRBV6-5 and TRBJ2-7; 10 bases map to TRBD2. CDR1 is MNHEY, CDR2 SVGAGI, per germline. Trimming cost V 0 bases and J 7 bases; bases outside gene matches: 3. The CDR3 is 14 residues long. CDR3: CASSYSTSGREQYF. The DNA for the CDR3 is TGTGCCAGCAGTTACTCGACTAGCGGGCGGGAGCAGTACTTC.

The chain employs TRBV2 and TRBJ2-3; 11 nucleotides match TRBD2. The CDR3 contains 15 residues. V gave up 9 bases and J gave up 1 base; unmatched junction bases: 6. Germline CDR1 is SNHLY and CDR2 is FYNNEI. The CDR3 loop reads CARVAGGPGTDTQYF. Here the CDR3 DNA reads TGTGCCAGAGTAGCGGGAGGGCCGGGCACAGATACGCAGTATTTT.

V gene TRBV30 combines with J gene TRBJ1-1; 11 positions match TRBD1. Germline lookup yields CDR1 GTSNPN and CDR2 SVGIG (reference sequence). V shed 8 bases and J 3 bases; nucleotides not matched to a gene: 8. The CDR3 runs 14 residues. The CDR3 spells CARGQGASYTEAFF. CDR3 nucleotides: TGTGCCCGTGGACAGGGGGCATCGTACACTGAAGCTTTCTTT.

The rearrangement joins TRBV29-1 to TRBJ1-3, with D perhaps matching TRBD1 (6 bases). With 7 bases removed from V and 4 bases from J, the gap between germline ends came to 11 bases. This CDR3 has 12 amino acids. Germline V gene data show CDR1 as SQVTM and CDR2 as ANQGSEA. In nucleotides, the CDR3 is TGCAGCGCCAGGGGAGCGGGAAACACCATATATTTT. It is translated as CSARGAGNTIYF.

V and J are TRBV5-1 and TRBJ2-1, with D possibly TRBD2 on 5 matching bases. Germline CDR1 SGHRS, CDR2 YFSETQ. CDR3 length: 16 amino acids. V was clipped by 6 bases and J by 1 base, with 17 bases between them. The CDR3 spells CASKTGVSGSYNEQFF. In DNA form, the CDR3 reads TGCGCCAGCAAAACGGGCGTGTCGGGGTCCTACAATGAGCAGTTCTTC.

The chain is built from TRBV5-1 and TRBJ2-2, with 7 bases lining up with TRBD2. The V segment lost 4 bases and the J segment 1 base; nucleotides outside the gene matches: 7. Germline V lookup: CDR1 SGHRS, CDR2 YFSETQ. This CDR3 is built from 16 residues. The DNA for the CDR3 is TGCGCCAGCAGCAAAGGGGTAGCGGGGAACACCGGGGAGCTGTTTTTT. It codes for CASSKGVAGNTGELFF.

This chain links TRBV10-3 with TRBJ2-7; 14 bases are a match to TRBD2. With 4 bases clipped from V and 4 bases from J, the junction kept 3 bases outside the gene matches. This CDR3 has 15 amino acids. The germline V gene has CDR1 ENHRY and CDR2 SYGVKD. The CDR3: CAISVGTSGGYEQYF. The CDR3 coding sequence is TGTGCCATCAGTGTCGGGACTAGCGGGGGATACGAGCAGTACTTC.

The chain employs TRBV27 and TRBJ2-3; weak D call: TRBD2 (5 bases). Germline V CDR1 and CDR2: MNHEY, SMNVEV (reference sequence). The CDR3 runs to 16 residues. Trimming took off 4 bases at V and 3 bases at J, with 17 bases between the two ends. DNA of the CDR3: TGTGCCAGCAGTTCCTACGGGGAGAGGAGGACAGATACGCAGTATTTT. Protein sequence: CASSSYGERRTDTQYF.

The CDR3 sequence: CASSEEGTAQNSPLHF. In DNA form, the CDR3 reads TGTGCCAGCAGTGAGGAAGGGACAGCGCAAAATTCACCCCTCCACTTT. This rearrangement joins TRBV6-1 to TRBJ1-6; 7 nucleotides align to TRBD1. The CDR3 length is 16 residues. The junction had 9 bases not matched to a gene; V was cut back by 3 bases and J by 7 bases. Germline lookup yields CDR1 MNHNS and CDR2 SASEGT.